These 23 T cell receptor beta chains originate from one sample sequenced in a study of post-analysis software for immune sequencing data. Whole-study findings and limits: TRBV segments more frequent in patients than in controls numbered five and included TRBV5-6, TRBV5-1 and TRBV20-1.

These receptors lack a known antigen. TCR beta cDNA libraries had unique molecular identifiers. TCRdb recomputed calls from the PCR reads with MiXCR, one row per CDR3 protein. The sample records 430,000 or so distinct CDR3 sequences, 35% to 45% being singletons. The sequenced material came from blood. Receptors originate from a girl aged 2-10 years with multiple sclerosis.

This rearrangement joins TRBV20-1 to TRBJ1-5; 7 bases match TRBD1. Germline V CDR1 and CDR2: DFQATT, SNEGSKA (reference sequence). V dropped 5 bases and J dropped 5; count of bases not matched to a gene: 6. The CDR3 has 13 residues. The DNA of the CDR3 is TGCAGTGCTGGCAGAACAGGGGATCAGCCCCAGCATTTT. This encodes CSAGRTGDQPQHF.

The V and J genes are TRBV9 and TRBJ1-3; D is unresolved. This CDR3 region has 13 residues. With 10 bases removed from V and 0 bases from J, the gap between germline ends came to 11 bases. The germline gives CDR1 SGDLS, CDR2 YYNGEE. CDR3 coding DNA: TGTGCCCTGATTGTCCTCTCTGGAAACACCATATATTTT. It encodes CALIVLSGNTIYF.

The V and J genes are TRBV24-1 and TRBJ2-3, with D possibly matching TRBD1 (5 bases). The CDR3 contains 17 residues. V lost 4 bases and J lost 1, with 17 bases in between. CDR1 is KGHDR, CDR2 SFDVKD, per germline. The chain's CDR3 is CATSDSGRGKGTDTQYF. In DNA form, the CDR3 reads TGTGCCACCAGTGACTCGGGTAGGGGCAAGGGCACAGATACGCAGTATTTT.

The chain links TRBV4-2 to TRBJ2-1; D not certain. V dropped 3 bases and J dropped 8 bases, with 14 bases sitting between them. Germline CDR1 LGHNA, CDR2 YNFKEQ. This CDR3 contains 14 residues. CDR3 bases: TGTGCCAGCAGCCAGATCGGCCCTAGAGATGAGCAGTTCTTC. It is translated as CASSQIGPRDEQFF.

The V gene is TRBV20-1, the J gene TRBJ2-7; TRBD2 agrees at 8 bases. The germline V gene encodes CDR1 DFQATT and CDR2 SNEGSKA (reference sequence). Losses at the gene ends were 6 bases for V and 3 bases for J; bases not matched to a gene: 7. The CDR3 consists of 13 residues. In nucleotides, the CDR3 is TGCAGTGCCCGAGACGGGGGGGTCTACGAGCAGTACTTC. This translates into CSARDGGVYEQYF.

The chain combines TRBV11-2 with TRBJ2-4; no clear D. Trimming stripped 5 bases from V and 5 bases from J, with 13 bases between. Germline V gene data show CDR1 as SGHAT and CDR2 as FQNNGV. This CDR3 region has 14 residues. The CDR3, as DNA: TGTGCCAGCAGCGAAGGGAATGTGGAAAACATTCAGTACTTC. It yields the protein CASSEGNVENIQYF.

This clonotype came up a few times. This CDR3 is CASGLAPPGQGENIQYF. The CDR3 nucleotides read TGTGCTAGTGGTTTGGCCCCACCGGGACAGGGGGAAAACATTCAGTACTTC. The V and J genes are TRBV12-5 and TRBJ2-4; TRBD1 matches 11 bases. The germline V gene encodes CDR1 LGHNT and CDR2 FRNRAP. V shed 1 base and J 5 bases; nucleotides not matched to a gene: 7. The CDR3 loop spans 17 amino acids.

The J gene is TRBJ2-5, the V gene TRBV29-1, with 8 bases fitting TRBD1. Germline CDR1 SQVTM, CDR2 ANQGSEA. The CDR3 runs 13 residues. Trimming took 4 bases from V and 4 from J; bases not matched to a gene: 5. The CDR3 is CSVAPGTGETQYF. The DNA for the CDR3 is TGCAGCGTTGCTCCAGGGACAGGAGAGACCCAGTACTTC.

The rearrangement links TRBV6-6 to TRBJ2-5; D gene ambiguous. The CDR3 runs to 16 residues. The V gene's germline CDR1 is MNHNY and CDR2 SVGAGI (reference sequence). V dropped 2 bases and J dropped 1 base, with 14 bases sitting between them. The CDR3 region is CASSYALTIPQETQYF. CDR3 DNA sequence: TGTGCCAGCAGTTACGCACTGACGATTCCCCAAGAGACCCAGTACTTC.

The chain joins TRBV2 to TRBJ2-1; D remains unclear. V was pared by 3 bases and J by 4 bases, with 13 bases between. Germline V gene lookup returns CDR1 SNHLY and CDR2 FYNNEI. The CDR3 loop spans 15 amino acids. CDR3 region: CASSDELTDYNEQFF. As DNA, the CDR3 is TGTGCCAGCAGTGATGAACTCACGGATTACAATGAGCAGTTCTTC.

The J gene is TRBJ2-1, the V gene TRBV4-1, with TRBD1 as a possible D gene (6 bases). CDR3 length: 14 amino acids. Germline lookup yields CDR1 MGHRA and CDR2 YSYEKL. Trimming removed 7 bases from V and 2 bases from J, with 12 bases in between. CDR3 in amino acids: CASTGGNPYNEQFF. CDR3 sequence (DNA): TGCGCCAGCACTGGGGGCAACCCCTACAATGAGCAGTTCTTC.

This clonotype was picked up a small number of times. The junction and the germline gene differ at one end; a read error may be behind it. This rearrangement joins TRBV20-1 to TRBJ2-4; a possible D gene is TRBD1 (6 bases). The CDR3 covers 17 residues. Germline V lookup: CDR1 DFQATT, CDR2 SNEGSKA (reference sequence). The CDR3 region has the DNA TGCAATGCTAGCCTTTCAGACAGGCTTCTAGCCAAAAACATTCAGTACTTC. Translation: CNASLSDRLLAKNIQYF.

The V gene is TRBV3-1, the J gene TRBJ1-2, with D perhaps TRBD1 (5 bases). There are 16 residues in the CDR3. V was trimmed by 0 bases and J by 2 bases, leaving 13 bases between them. Germline lookup yields CDR1 LGHDT and CDR2 YNNKEL (reference sequence). The CDR3 DNA follows: TGTGCCAGCAGCCAAGATCGGCAGGGAGGGAACTATGGCTACACCTTC. As protein: CASSQDRQGGNYGYTF.

The CDR3 protein is CATSRDRSTGYGYTF. In nucleotides, the CDR3 is TGTGCCACCAGCAGAGATCGGAGCACGGGCTATGGCTACACCTTC. The chain links TRBV15 to TRBJ1-2; D is uncertain. Between the trimmed V and J ends, which lost 0 bases and 4 bases, there was a span of 12 bases. The CDR3 is 15 residues long. CDR1 is LNHNV and CDR2 is YYDKDF in the germline V gene (reference sequence).

The rearrangement uses TRBV24-1 and TRBJ2-1; the D gene is possibly TRBD2 (5 bases). The germline CDR1 and CDR2 sequences are KGHDR and SFDVKD. V was shortened by 5 bases and J by 15 bases, with 13 bases between the two germline ends. This CDR3 comprises 11 residues. The chain's CDR3 is CATSVEGSAFF. As DNA, the CDR3 is TGTGCCACCAGTGTCGAGGGTTCGGCGTTCTTC.

The genes are TRBV6-2 or TRBV6-3 and TRBJ2-3; D possibly corresponds to TRBD1 (6 bases). Per the germline V gene, CDR1 is MNHEY and CDR2 is SVGEGT. With 4 bases removed from V and 0 bases from J, the gap between germline ends came to 20 bases. The CDR3 has 18 residues. The CDR3 DNA reads TGTGCCAGCAGTTCTAATCGCGCAGGGGCAACTAGCACAGATACGCAGTATTTT. This encodes CASSSNRAGATSTDTQYF.

The chain is built from TRBV20-1 and TRBJ1-2; unclear D gene. Germline assignment: CDR1 DFQATT and CDR2 SNEGSKA (reference sequence). This CDR3 is built from 15 residues. Deletions cut 0 bases from V and 0 bases from J, with 11 bases between. The CDR3 loop is CSARDTDGSNYGYTF. The CDR3 region has the DNA TGCAGTGCTAGAGATACCGACGGCTCTAACTATGGCTACACCTTC.

The chain recombines TRBV12-3 or TRBV12-4 with TRBJ2-1, with a tentative D call TRBD2 (6 bases). Between the trimmed V and J ends, which lost 3 bases and 9 bases, there was a span of 18 bases. This CDR3 spans 15 amino acids. In DNA form, the CDR3 reads TGTGCCAGCAGTTTGGGCGGGACCCCCTTGGGTGAGCAGTTCTTC. It yields the protein CASSLGGTPLGEQFF.

This chain joins TRBV12-3 or TRBV12-4 and TRBJ2-1; possibly TRBD2 for D (6 bases). The CDR3 loop spans 14 amino acids. Trimming stripped 8 bases from V and 0 bases from J, with 11 bases between. CDR3 sequence: CASGTSLSYNEQFF. The DNA for the CDR3 is TGTGCCAGCGGGACTTCCCTCTCCTACAATGAGCAGTTCTTC.

This clonotype was counted between two and nine times. V and J are TRBV20-1 and TRBJ2-5; D is ambiguous. This CDR3 is built from 11 residues. The V and J ends lost 3 bases and 7 bases respectively, with 9 bases between them. Germline V gene data show CDR1 as DFQATT and CDR2 as SNEGSKA (reference sequence). CDR3 protein: CSASWTGTQYF. CDR3 coding DNA: TGCAGTGCTAGTTGGACGGGGACCCAGTACTTC.

The V and J genes are TRBV20-1 and TRBJ2-3; D may be TRBD2 (5 bases). Trimming removed 5 bases from V and 0 bases from J, with 27 bases in between. This CDR3 is built from 19 residues. Germline V gene data show CDR1 as DFQATT and CDR2 as SNEGSKA (reference sequence). CDR3 residues: CSAGGSRYPARTSTDTQYF. DNA for the CDR3: TGCAGTGCTGGAGGATCGAGGTACCCTGCAAGAACTAGCACAGATACGCAGTATTTT.

This clonotype came up once. V gene TRBV20-1 combines with J gene TRBJ2-1; D unclear. The CDR3 has 12 amino acids. Germline V gene data show CDR1 as DFQATT and CDR2 as SNEGSKA (reference sequence). V was cut by 7 bases and J by 2 bases, with 9 bases left in between. The CDR3, as DNA: TGCAGTGGGCAGACCGCCTACAATGAGCAGTTCTTC. It codes for CSGQTAYNEQFF.

The CDR3 coding sequence is TGCAGCGTTGAGTTAGCGGGAAAGACAGATACGCAGTATTTT. This gives the protein CSVELAGKTDTQYF. V is TRBV29-1 and J is TRBJ2-3, with TRBD2 matching over 8 bases. Germline CDR1 reads SQVTM; CDR2 reads ANQGSEA. This CDR3 region has 14 residues. V shed 3 bases, J shed 3 bases, and the junction held 5 bases outside the gene matches.